This TCR beta chain was observed in a study of T cell responses to AZD1222 COVID-19 vaccine (dated by TCRdb to about 2021). With regard to the full study: AZD1222 recipients given second doses at about 4 weeks or at about 12 weeks were pooled, since spike-specific TCR depth and breadth were not found to differ between the two schedules. A total of more than 230 trial participants underwent TCR sequencing, of whom about 210 received two doses of AZD1222 and 26 received two doses of the MenACWY control vaccine. Trial participants were enrolled into age subgroups of 18-55, 56-69 and 70-plus years, which contained about 150, 27 and 61 TCR-sequenced participants, respectively. Overall study results and their limits: Only six or seven AZD1222 recipients were SARS-CoV-2 seropositive at baseline, limiting conclusions about previously exposed vaccinees. Reportedly, close to half of the unique spike-specific TCRs recognized epitopes lying outside the regions that are mutated in the B.1.351 and B.1.1.7 variants. After two AZD1222 doses, spike-specific TCR breadth and depth were significantly higher than at day 0 and than in MenACWY recipients. The 56-69-year group was small, and its depth increase did not reach significance, likely because of low power. Participants were mostly white British and included more females than males, and it was suggested by the authors that clonal diversity may have been underestimated. Vaccine-associated CD4 TCRs spanned the whole spike protein, with dominant responses in regions 160-218 and 743-854. Because no day 14 peak-response samples were available, repertoires were characterized only after the peak T cell response.

The CDR3 regions of human TCRbeta chains were subjected to immunosequencing. The source study handled its data this way. TCRs in the repertoires were compared against a reference library of SARS-CoV-2-specific TCRs that had been generated with the MIRA antigen-specificity platform. Breadth meant the fraction of unique TCRs that were SARS-CoV-2-associated, whereas depth meant the fraction of total T cells that were SARS-CoV-2-associated. Using the MIRA data, every spike-specific TCR was mapped to the spike region that the TCR reacted to and assigned to either a CD4 or a CD8 class. Log10-transformed breadth and depth values were compared by one-way ANOVA with Sidak's multiple comparisons tests. In its TCRdb copy, this immuneACCESS table keeps in-frame sequences only and misses some clones. Where compared with another copy, unresolved V genes explain less than half of these, and the others have no known cause. V and J calls and clone size are copied from that table; D and trimming were computed from the DNA. For this sample the table gives approximately 82,000 clones, of which more than 85% were detected only once. The top ten hold around 4.9% of the sample.

On this clone itself: This receptor's antigen is unknown. There are no base qualities to consult, and no much larger clone falls within one base.

Germline trimming: 11 bases from V, 4 bases from J; junction bases outside gene matches: 8. The germline V gene (reference sequence) supplies CDR1 LNHDA and CDR2 SQIVND. The CDR3 spans 16 residues, from the cysteine through the phenylalanine. CDR3 DNA is the only sequence kept; it has 48 bases, read in frame from the first base. Explained via the paper, the time point label denotes: baseline before first vaccination. Vaccinee samples were obtained from the UK trials COV001 and COV002, which included a single-blind randomized controlled phase 2/3 trial of AZD1222 (ChAdOx1 nCoV-19) in healthy adults. Trial participant PBMC samples were collected at day 0 and day 28 after the second dose for TCRbeta chain sequencing.

This clonotype originated in an adult in good health. Recombination linked TRBV19 to TRBJ2-2, with TRBD2 matching 15 junction bases. Here the sequenced sample was peripheral blood, taken on day 0 of AZD1222 vaccination. The sequence in DNA is TGTGCCTTACGGACTAGCGGGGGGGCAGGCACCGGGGAGCTGTTTTTT. It translates to CALRTSGGAGTGELFF.